These 16 T cell receptor beta chains were sequenced from one sample in a study of cytomegalovirus exposure and HLA in healthy donors. Produced via immunoSEQ multiplex PCR; TCRdb's table is partial and in-frame only. The sample contains about 170,000 clones, roughly 95% of which appear only once. Sequenced input: PBMCs. The receptors derive from a woman aged 18-29 years in good health and CMV-seronegative.

The CDR3 DNA reads TGTGCCAGCGGTTACGCGTACACTGAAGCTTTCTTT. Its protein product is CASGYAYTEAFF. J is TRBJ1-1 and V is TRBV27, with D unclear. CDR1 and CDR2 from the germline V gene are MNHEY and SMNVEV (reference sequence). This CDR3 has 12 residues. Trimming pared 8 bases from V and 3 bases from J, leaving 10 bases between.

The chain couples TRBV30 to TRBJ1-6; TRBD1 matches at 8 bases. V shed 4 bases, J shed 10 bases, and the junction held 9 bases outside the gene matches. CDR3 length equals 14 residues. Germline lookup yields CDR1 GTSNPN and CDR2 SVGIG (reference sequence). CDR3 residues: CAWTSTGVGSPLHF. In DNA, the CDR3 is TGTGCCTGGACGTCGACAGGGGTAGGATCACCCCTCCACTTT.

This clone appeared a single time. This rearrangement joins TRBV15 to TRBJ1-1, with D possibly TRBD1 on 6 matching bases. V was clipped by 1 base and J by 3 bases, with 21 bases between them. The CDR3 is made up of 18 amino acids. Germline V gives CDR1 LNHNV, CDR2 YYDKDF (reference sequence). CDR3 coding DNA: TGTGCCACCAGCAGAGTTAGCGACAGGACCCACGGGGACACTGAAGCTTTCTTT. Its protein is CATSRVSDRTHGDTEAFF. Full variable domain (rest looked up from reference TRBV15 and TRBJ1-1): DAMVIQNPRYQVTQFGKPVTLSCSQTLNHNVMYWYQQKSSQAPKLLFHYYDKDFNNEADTPDNFQSRRPNTSFCFLDIRSPGLGDTAMYLCATSRVSDRTHGDTEAFFGQGTRLTVV.

The DNA for the CDR3 is TGTGCCAGCTCACCACTTACGAACACCGGGGAGCTGTTTTTT. Encoded protein: CASSPLTNTGELFF. This chain connects TRBV18 to TRBJ2-2; unclear D gene. The CDR3 is 14 amino acids. CDR1 and CDR2 from the germline V gene are KGHSH and LQKENI. Trimming removed 1 base at V and 0 bases at J, with 3 bases between.

The genes are TRBV7-9 and TRBJ1-4; a weak D match, TRBD1 (6 bases). Trimming shortened V by 3 bases and J by 8 bases, and 13 bases separated the two germline ends. Germline lookup yields CDR1 SEHNR and CDR2 FQNEAQ (reference sequence). The CDR3 length is 14 residues. CDR3 sequence reads: CASSLAGEGEKLFF. CDR3 DNA sequence: TGTGCCAGCAGCTTGGCAGGGGAGGGGGAAAAACTGTTTTTT.

The chain couples TRBV4-1 to TRBJ2-2, with TRBD2 identical over 9 bases. V was clipped by 1 base and J by 7 bases; unmatched bases: 10. CDR3 length equals 17 residues. Germline assignment: CDR1 MGHRA and CDR2 YSYEKL. This chain's CDR3 is CASSQAGGGDIIGELFF. The CDR3 nucleotides read TGCGCCAGCAGCCAAGCTGGCGGGGGGGATATTATCGGGGAGCTGTTTTTT.

The chain carries TRBV6-6 and TRBJ1-2, with 7 bases aligning to TRBD1. Losses at the gene ends were 9 bases for V and 0 bases for J; bases not matched to a gene: 10. This CDR3 comprises 15 residues. Germline lookup yields CDR1 MNHNY and CDR2 SVGAGI (reference sequence). CDR3 in DNA: TGTGCCAGTTTTACCTGGGACAGATCTAACTATGGCTACACCTTC. It translates to CASFTWDRSNYGYTF.

The rearrangement uses TRBV9 and TRBJ2-5, with D possibly being TRBD2 (6 bases). Germline lookup yields CDR1 SGDLS and CDR2 YYNGEE. CDR3 length: 14 amino acids. Trimming left V 3 bases short and J 0 bases short, with 9 bases between. CDR3 bases: TGTGCCAGCAGCGACTCTAGCGACCAAGAGACCCAGTACTTC. As protein: CASSDSSDQETQYF.

The CDR3 sequence is CASSVGGADEKLFF. The CDR3 DNA reads TGCGCCAGCAGCGTAGGGGGCGCGGATGAAAAACTGTTTTTT. The rearrangement links TRBV5-1 to TRBJ1-4, with TRBD1 matching over 7 bases. CDR3 size: 14 residues. Germline V gene lookup returns CDR1 SGHRS and CDR2 YFSETQ. The junction had 6 bases not matched to a gene; V was cut back by 4 bases and J by 6 bases. Together with reference TRBV5-1 and TRBJ1-4, the CDR3 gives the full variable domain: KAGVTQTPRYLIKTRGQQVTLSCSPISGHRSVSWYQQTPGQGLQFLFEYFSETQRNKGNFPGRFSGRQFSNSRSEMNVSTLELGDSALYLCASSVGGADEKLFFGSGTQLSVL.

V gene TRBV6-6 combines with J gene TRBJ2-1, with 12 positions matching TRBD2. Trimming removed 5 bases from V and 2 bases from J; junction bases left unmatched: 1. The CDR3 totals 15 residues. Germline loops: CDR1 MNHNY, CDR2 SVGAGI (reference sequence). CDR3 sequence: CASSGLAGTYNEQFF. CDR3 nucleotide sequence: TGTGCCAGCAGTGGACTAGCGGGGACCTACAATGAGCAGTTCTTC.

The chain links TRBV5-4 to TRBJ2-2, with D maybe TRBD2 (5 bases). The CDR3 runs 16 residues. CDR1 and CDR2 from the germline V gene are SGHNT and YYREEE (reference sequence). V shed 4 bases and J shed 2 bases, with 15 bases lying between them. The DNA for the CDR3 is TGTGCCAGCAGCCCGGGGTCATGGAAAAACACCGGGGAGCTGTTTTTT. Its protein is CASSPGSWKNTGELFF.

This rearrangement joins TRBV6-5 to TRBJ2-5; maybe TRBD1 (5 bases). The germline V gene has CDR1 MNHEY and CDR2 SVGAGI. This CDR3 comprises 13 residues. Trimming shortened V by 5 bases and J by 3 bases, and 10 bases separated the two germline ends. The CDR3 protein is CASSKTVKETQYF. The CDR3 nucleotides read TGTGCCAGCAGTAAGACAGTCAAAGAGACCCAGTACTTC.

The genes are TRBV6-5 and TRBJ1-2; TRBD1 might be the D (6 bases). In germline, CDR1 is MNHEY, CDR2 SVGAGI. CDR3 length: 16 residues. V lost 0 bases and J 4 bases, leaving 15 bases between the germline ends. The CDR3 region is CASSYSQGKVRYGYTF. The CDR3 bases are TGTGCCAGCAGTTACTCGCAGGGGAAAGTGCGCTATGGCTACACCTTC.

The chain is built from TRBV6-1 and TRBJ1-1; tentative D call: TRBD1 (6 bases). The length of the CDR3 is 13 residues. The ends were cut back, 6 bases at V and 6 bases at J, with 14 bases in the middle. Germline V gene sequence: CDR1 MNHNS, CDR2 SASEGT. In DNA, the CDR3 is TGTGCCAGCAGCTCCGTACAGGGAGCTGAAGCTTTCTTT. This sequence encodes CASSSVQGAEAFF.

This sequence joins TRBV27 and TRBJ1-2; 10 bases are a match to TRBD1. The length of the CDR3 is 15 residues. Trimming took 6 bases from V and 0 from J; bases not matched to a gene: 4. CDR1 MNHEY and CDR2 SMNVEV come from the germline V gene (reference sequence). The DNA for the CDR3 is TGTGCCAGCAGCCGAGGACAGGGGGCTAACTATGGCTACACCTTC. It is translated as CASSRGQGANYGYTF.

The genes are TRBV5-6 and TRBJ1-1, with 7 nucleotides matching TRBD1. CDR3 length: 14 amino acids. Germline CDR1 and CDR2: SGHDT and YYEEEE. The trim removed 4 bases at V and 7 bases at J, leaving 10 bases unmatched. The DNA of the CDR3 is TGTGCCAGCAGCACCCCGACAGGGTGGGTTGAAGCTTTCTTT. Protein product: CASSTPTGWVEAFF. The variable domain in full, completed from reference TRBV5-6 and TRBJ1-1, reads DAGVTQSPTHLIKTRGQQVTLRCSPKSGHDTVSWYQQALGQGPQFIFQYYEEEERQRGNFPDRFSGHQFPNYSSELNVNALLLGDSALYLCASSTPTGWVEAFFGQGTRLTVV.